Below, 30 T cell receptor beta chains from the same sample are listed, as sequenced in a study of Graves' ophthalmopathy and Graves' hyperthyroidism. Investigators amplified TCR beta CDR3 regions from RNA transcripts. HTBI primers were used in a first-round RT-PCR, which preceded a second-round multiplex PCR. In TCRdb, the multiplex PCR reads were re-called with MiXCR into one record per CDR3 protein. Here the sample spans 400,000 to 500,000 distinct CDR3 sequences, around a fifth being singletons. The specimen sequenced was peripheral blood. Receptor source: a woman under 30 with stable Graves' hyperthyroidism.

This clonotype has at least ten counts. V usage is TRBV15 and J usage is TRBJ2-5; TRBD2 aligns across 9 bases. Germline values: CDR1 LNHNV, CDR2 YYDKDF (reference sequence). There are 15 residues in the CDR3. Losses at the gene ends were 5 bases for V and 4 bases for J; bases not matched to a gene: 8. CDR3 loop: CATSWTWREGETQYF. In DNA, the CDR3 is TGTGCCACCAGCTGGACCTGGCGGGAGGGAGAGACCCAGTACTTC.

This clonotype was observed many times. The rearrangement joins TRBV30 to TRBJ1-2; possibly TRBD1 for D (5 bases). Germline V gives CDR1 GTSNPN, CDR2 SVGIG (reference sequence). The CDR3 is made up of 10 amino acids. The V end was cut by 6 bases, the J end by 5 bases, with 7 bases between. The CDR3: CACRVYGYTF. The CDR3 DNA follows: TGTGCCTGCAGGGTTTATGGCTACACCTTC.

This clonotype came up many times. The chain recombines TRBV15 with TRBJ1-2; 12 bases agree with TRBD1. This CDR3 has 14 amino acids. Trimming at V came to 3 bases and at J to 7 bases, leaving 3 bases not matched to a gene. The germline CDR1 and CDR2 sequences are LNHNV and YYDKDF (reference sequence). DNA for the CDR3: TGTGCCACCAGCAGGGGACAGGGGGCCGGTGGCTACACCTTC. Its protein is CATSRGQGAGGYTF.

This clonotype was detected a few times. The chain uses TRBV9 and TRBJ1-1; the match to TRBD1 covers 9 bases. The CDR3 has 14 residues. The germline V gene has CDR1 SGDLS and CDR2 YYNGEE. V gave up 1 base and J gave up 7 bases; unmatched junction bases: 5. The CDR3: CASSVQQGASEAFF. The DNA of the CDR3 is TGTGCCAGCAGCGTACAACAGGGGGCGAGTGAAGCTTTCTTT.

This clonotype has at least ten counts. The chain links TRBV27 to TRBJ2-5; tentative D call: TRBD1 (6 bases). Germline values: CDR1 MNHEY, CDR2 SMNVEV (reference sequence). The CDR3 has 13 residues. Trimming took 6 bases from V and 5 from J, leaving 13 bases between them. The CDR3, as DNA: TGTGCCAGCAGCTTACTTAGGGGGGAGACCCAGTACTTC. It translates to CASSLLRGETQYF.

This clonotype was seen only a few times. This rearrangement joins TRBV28 to TRBJ1-2; D not resolved. This CDR3 spans 12 amino acids. Trimming removed 2 bases at V and 13 bases at J, with 14 bases between. Germline-derived CDR1 and CDR2 are MDHEN and SYDVKM. The chain's CDR3 is CASSLPLGVFTF. DNA for the CDR3: TGTGCCAGCAGTTTACCTTTGGGAGTGTTCACCTTC.

The chain employs TRBV27 and TRBJ2-5, with TRBD1 identical over 7 bases. The germline gives CDR1 MNHEY, CDR2 SMNVEV (reference sequence). The CDR3 runs to 15 residues. The V segment lost 5 bases and the J segment 1 base; nucleotides outside the gene matches: 7. In DNA form, the CDR3 reads TGTGCCAGCAGTCCGTTAGGGACAGTCCAAGAGACCCAGTACTTC. This translates into CASSPLGTVQETQYF.

This clonotype came up many times. This chain links TRBV6-5 with TRBJ2-7, with 8 bases matching TRBD2. The CDR3 contains 15 residues. With 4 bases clipped from V and 3 bases from J, the junction kept 8 bases outside the gene matches. Germline V lookup: CDR1 MNHEY, CDR2 SVGAGI. The DNA of the CDR3 is TGTGCCAGCAGTTCCACTAGCGGACTAGGCTACGAGCAGTACTTC. Its translation: CASSSTSGLGYEQYF.

This clonotype was counted many times. This chain joins TRBV12-3 or TRBV12-4 and TRBJ2-2; D unresolved. The V end lost 7 bases, the J end lost 7 bases, and 7 bases lay between the germline ends. The CDR3 spans 11 residues. The CDR3 DNA is TGTGCCAGCACCTTGTACGGGGAGCTGTTTTTT. Translated: CASTLYGELFF.

The V call is TRBV3-1, the J call TRBJ2-5; TRBD2 matches 12 bases. Trimming took 4 bases from V and 5 from J; bases not matched to a gene: 5. The CDR3 length is 15 residues. Germline V gene sequence: CDR1 LGHDT, CDR2 YNNKEL (reference sequence). CDR3 sequence: CASSRLAGAFETQYF. CDR3 nucleotide sequence: TGTGCCAGCAGCCGACTAGCGGGGGCGTTTGAGACCCAGTACTTC.

This clonotype has a count of ten or more. This chain uses TRBV5-1 with TRBJ2-6; 8 bases fit TRBD1. V was clipped by 3 bases and J by 2 bases; unmatched bases: 1. CDR3 length equals 15 residues. Germline V lookup: CDR1 SGHRS, CDR2 YFSETQ. CDR3 sequence: CASSWTGTGANVLTF. For the CDR3, the DNA is TGCGCCAGCAGCTGGACAGGGACTGGGGCCAACGTCCTGACTTTC.

This clonotype was found many times. The V gene is TRBV2, the J gene TRBJ2-5, with 9 bases that match TRBD1. CDR3 length: 14 residues. CDR1 SNHLY and CDR2 FYNNEI come from the germline V gene. V lost 7 bases and J lost 1; bases outside the gene matches: 4. The CDR3 here is CASKRTGAQETQYF. The CDR3 bases are TGTGCCAGCAAGCGGACAGGGGCCCAAGAGACCCAGTACTTC.

In its sample, this clonotype was seen many times. This sequence joins TRBV25-1 and TRBJ2-2; D might be TRBD2 (6 bases). CDR1 is MGHDK, CDR2 SYGVNS, per germline. The CDR3 is 15 residues long. The V end lost 2 bases, the J end lost 7 bases, and 14 bases lay between the germline ends. Here the CDR3 reads CASSEVAARSGELFF. DNA of the CDR3: TGTGCCAGCAGTGAAGTAGCGGCCAGAAGCGGGGAGCTGTTTTTT.

This clonotype showed up many times. This sequence joins TRBV11-1 and TRBJ2-5; 12 bases are a match to TRBD2. Germline V gives CDR1 SGHAT, CDR2 FQDESV (reference sequence). This CDR3 is 16 amino acids long. Losses at the gene ends were 5 bases for V and 1 base for J; bases not matched to a gene: 5. CDR3 amino acids: CASSQLAGGIQETQYF. CDR3 DNA: TGTGCCAGCAGCCAACTAGCGGGGGGAATCCAAGAGACCCAGTACTTC.

The sample holds many counts of this clonotype. The chain joins TRBV20-1 to TRBJ1-5; D is possibly TRBD1 (5 bases). Germline loops: CDR1 DFQATT, CDR2 SNEGSKA (reference sequence). The CDR3 spans 14 residues. Trimming took 3 bases from V and 3 from J, leaving 12 bases between them. The CDR3 DNA sequence: TGCAGTGCTAGTACCGGGGCCGACAATCAGCCCCAGCATTTT. It codes for CSASTGADNQPQHF.

J is TRBJ2-5 and V is TRBV6-2 or TRBV6-3; D may be TRBD2 (6 bases). The CDR3 covers 14 residues. Germline V gene data show CDR1 as MNHEY and CDR2 as SVGEGT. Trimming took off 0 bases at V and 13 bases at J, with 18 bases between the two ends. The DNA for the CDR3 is TGTGCCAGCAGTTACTCCGGGACTCTATACGAGCGGTACTTC. Amino acid sequence: CASSYSGTLYERYF.

This clonotype was detected many times. Here the CDR3 reads CASSLNFGTSGRPSSYEQYF. CDR3 bases: TGTGCCAGCAGTTTAAATTTCGGGACTAGCGGGAGGCCCAGCTCCTACGAGCAGTACTTC. The V gene is TRBV12-3 or TRBV12-4, the J gene TRBJ2-7, with 15 bases identical to TRBD2. The CDR3 has 20 residues. V was pared by 2 bases and J by 0 bases, with 11 bases of the junction left unmatched.

This clonotype was observed a handful of times. The rearrangement uses TRBV30 and TRBJ2-2; D unclear. Deletions cut 1 base from V and 4 bases from J, with 7 bases between. Looked up from germline, CDR1 is GTSNPN and CDR2 is SVGIG (reference sequence). The CDR3 contains 13 residues. This chain's CDR3 is CAWSGYPTGELFF. As DNA, the CDR3 is TGTGCCTGGAGTGGTTATCCCACCGGGGAGCTGTTTTTT.

In its sample, this clonotype was seen many times. CDR3 sequence: CSVGEREYRYF. The CDR3, as DNA: TGCAGCGTTGGGGAGCGGGAGTATAGGTACTTC. The chain links TRBV29-1 to TRBJ2-7; 8 bases are a match to TRBD2. The V segment lost 4 bases and the J segment 12 bases; nucleotides outside the gene matches: 8. The CDR3 covers 11 residues. Germline assignment: CDR1 SQVTM and CDR2 ANQGSEA.

The rearrangement uses TRBV5-1 and TRBJ2-4; unclear D gene. The germline V and J ends were trimmed by 5 bases and 0 bases, with 9 bases remaining between them. CDR1 SGHRS and CDR2 YFSETQ come from the germline V gene. The CDR3 spans 14 residues. In DNA, the CDR3 is TGCGCCAGCAGTCCGTATGGAGCCAAAAACATTCAGTACTTC. Translating it yields CASSPYGAKNIQYF.

This clonotype was counted ten times or more. CDR3 region: CASSREGSSNQPQHF. DNA for the CDR3: TGTGCCAGCAGCCGTGAAGGTTCGAGCAATCAGCCCCAGCATTTT. The chain couples TRBV7-9 to TRBJ1-5, with unresolved D. Germline V gene sequence: CDR1 SEHNR, CDR2 FQNEAQ (reference sequence). The CDR3 runs to 15 residues. Trimming shortened V by 5 bases and J by 1 base, and 12 bases separated the two germline ends.

This clonotype appeared many times. V and J are TRBV6-5 and TRBJ1-5; D ambiguous. V lost 2 bases and J 7 bases, leaving 12 bases between the germline ends. CDR3 length: 14 amino acids. Germline V gene sequence: CDR1 MNHEY, CDR2 SVGAGI. CDR3 residues: CASSYGTEGQPQHF. The CDR3 coding sequence is TGTGCCAGCAGTTACGGTACAGAAGGCCAGCCCCAGCATTTT.

The V call is TRBV2, the J call TRBJ2-5, with D maybe TRBD1 (6 bases). The CDR3 runs 15 residues. Germline CDR1 and CDR2: SNHLY and FYNNEI. Trimming removed 6 bases from V and 4 bases from J, with 18 bases in between. The CDR3 is CASRLWDNGIETQYF. The CDR3 region has the DNA TGTGCCAGCAGATTATGGGACAATGGGATAGAGACCCAGTACTTC.

This clonotype was recorded many times. J is TRBJ2-5 and V is TRBV11-2, with 11 bases aligning to TRBD2. This CDR3 spans 16 amino acids. Germline V gene lookup returns CDR1 SGHAT and CDR2 FQNNGV. After removal of 4 bases from V and 4 bases from J, the junction contained 8 bases not matched to a gene. CDR3 nucleotide sequence: TGTGCCAGCAGCTCTACGTGGACTAGCGGGTTAGAGACCCAGTACTTC. Amino acid sequence: CASSSTWTSGLETQYF.

This clonotype appeared many times. CDR3 bases: TGTGCCAGCAGCACGACTAGTGCAGAGTACGAGCAGTACTTC. Translation gives CASSTTSAEYEQYF. The chain couples TRBV7-2 to TRBJ2-7, with a weak D call TRBD2 (6 bases). The CDR3 has 14 amino acids. The germline V and J ends were trimmed by 5 bases and 4 bases, with 15 bases remaining between them. The germline CDR1 and CDR2 sequences are SGHTA and FQGNSA.

This clonotype was observed many times. Here the CDR3 reads CASSATTATYEQYF. The CDR3 DNA sequence: TGTGCCAGCAGTGCCACGACTGCCACCTACGAGCAGTACTTC. This chain links TRBV25-1 with TRBJ2-7; D ambiguous. Germline-derived CDR1 and CDR2 are MGHDK and SYGVNS. With 4 bases removed from V and 2 bases from J, the gap between germline ends came to 12 bases. The CDR3 length is 14 residues.

The DNA for the CDR3 is TGCGCCAGCAGCCAAAGGCTAGCGGGAGTTAATTTTGAGACCCAGTACTTC. Translated: CASSQRLAGVNFETQYF. The chain employs TRBV4-3 and TRBJ2-5; TRBD2 aligns across 10 bases. The CDR3 contains 17 residues. V dropped 2 bases and J dropped 5; count of bases not matched to a gene: 11. Germline CDR1 and CDR2: LGHNA and YSLEER.

This clonotype was recorded at least ten times. V is TRBV25-1 and J is TRBJ1-5; 8 nucleotides align to TRBD1. The CDR3 consists of 15 residues. V shed 5 bases and J 5 bases; nucleotides not matched to a gene: 8. The germline CDR1 and CDR2 sequences are MGHDK and SYGVNS. The CDR3 sequence is CASSRAGGADQPQHF. For the CDR3, the DNA is TGTGCCAGCAGTCGTGCAGGGGGCGCGGATCAGCCCCAGCATTTT.

This clonotype was seen ten or more times. The rearrangement joins TRBV4-3 to TRBJ2-7, with 8 positions matching TRBD2. CDR1 LGHNA and CDR2 YSLEER come from the germline V gene. Losses at the gene ends were 0 bases for V and 5 bases for J; bases not matched to a gene: 9. This CDR3 comprises 16 residues. The CDR3 is CASSQDSFGGGNEQYF. CDR3 nucleotide sequence: TGCGCCAGCAGCCAAGATAGTTTCGGGGGGGGTAACGAGCAGTACTTC.

This clonotype has at least ten counts. This chain links TRBV30 with TRBJ2-7; D is uncertain. The CDR3 loop spans 13 amino acids. V shed 0 bases and J shed 7 bases, with 13 bases lying between them. Germline assignment: CDR1 GTSNPN and CDR2 SVGIG (reference sequence). The CDR3 region has the DNA TGTGCCTGGAGTGTAACACAGCATCGGGAGCAGTACTTC. Protein product: CAWSVTQHREQYF.